The TCR beta chain under discussion was sequenced for a study of naive and memory T cell subsets. Points from the study as a whole: The power law exponent of TCR abundance differed between naive and memory cells. From naive to CM, EM and EMRA, diversity decreased and Gini increased.

This CDR3 contains 15 residues. J gave up 2 bases and V 5 bases, and 5 bases lay outside the gene matches. CDR1 SGHAT and CDR2 FQDESV come from the germline V gene (reference sequence). The beta constant-region primer was an equimolar mix of two oligonucleotides covering TRBC1 and TRBC2. The cDNA 3' end received a ligated single-stranded oligonucleotide carrying the SP2 primer and a 12-nucleotide UMI. MiXCR, run by TCRdb on the UMI-ligation and nested PCR reads, gives a single entry per CDR3 protein. The sample includes some 87,000 distinct CDR3 sequences, 6% to 7.5% seen only once; the top ten take roughly 1.5%. CD4+ T cell IFNgamma after overnight CMV lysate exposure gave donor CMV status. This clonotype was recorded a few times. No antigen is known for it.

Sequencing was done on a sample of central memory CD4+ T cells from blood. This chain joins TRBV11-1 and TRBJ1-1; 10 bases map to TRBD1. The sequence derives from a human donor in good health. The CDR3 DNA is TGTGCCAGCAGCCACCGGGACAGGGGTAACACTGAAGCTTTCTTT. This sequence encodes CASSHRDRGNTEAFF.